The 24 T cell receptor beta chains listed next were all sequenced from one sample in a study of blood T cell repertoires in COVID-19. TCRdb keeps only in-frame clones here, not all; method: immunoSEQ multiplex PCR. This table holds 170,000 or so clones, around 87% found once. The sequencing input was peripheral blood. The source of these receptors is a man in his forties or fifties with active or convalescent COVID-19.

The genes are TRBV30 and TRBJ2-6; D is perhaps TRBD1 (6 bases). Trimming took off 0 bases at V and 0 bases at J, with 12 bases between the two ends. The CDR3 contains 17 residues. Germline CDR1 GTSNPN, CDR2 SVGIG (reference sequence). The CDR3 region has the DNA TGTGCCTGGAGTGTACAGGGTCTAAACTCTGGGGCCAACGTCCTGACTTTC. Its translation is CAWSVQGLNSGANVLTF.

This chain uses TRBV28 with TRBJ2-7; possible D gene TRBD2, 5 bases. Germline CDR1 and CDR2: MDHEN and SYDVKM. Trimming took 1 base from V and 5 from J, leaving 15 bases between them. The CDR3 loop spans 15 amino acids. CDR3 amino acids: CASSLYRGSNHEQYF. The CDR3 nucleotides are TGTGCCAGCAGTTTATATAGAGGGTCCAATCACGAGCAGTACTTC.

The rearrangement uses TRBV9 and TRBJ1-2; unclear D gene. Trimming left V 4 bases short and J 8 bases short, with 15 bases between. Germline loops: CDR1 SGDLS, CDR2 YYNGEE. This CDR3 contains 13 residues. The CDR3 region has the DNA TGTGCCAGCAGCTCCCTCGGGGAGCGGGGCTACACCTTC. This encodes CASSSLGERGYTF.

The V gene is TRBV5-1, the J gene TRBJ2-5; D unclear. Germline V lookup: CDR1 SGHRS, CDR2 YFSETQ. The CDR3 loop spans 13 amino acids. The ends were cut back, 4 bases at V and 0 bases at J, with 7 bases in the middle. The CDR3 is CASSPTNQETQYF. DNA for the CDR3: TGCGCCAGCAGCCCGACAAACCAAGAGACCCAGTACTTC.

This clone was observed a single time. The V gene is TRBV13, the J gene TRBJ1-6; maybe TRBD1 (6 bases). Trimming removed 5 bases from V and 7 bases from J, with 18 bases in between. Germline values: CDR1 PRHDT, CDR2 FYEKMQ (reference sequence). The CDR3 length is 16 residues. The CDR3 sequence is CASSPALGAQNSPLHF. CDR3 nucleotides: TGTGCCAGCAGCCCCGCGTTGGGGGCCCAAAATTCACCCCTCCACTTT.

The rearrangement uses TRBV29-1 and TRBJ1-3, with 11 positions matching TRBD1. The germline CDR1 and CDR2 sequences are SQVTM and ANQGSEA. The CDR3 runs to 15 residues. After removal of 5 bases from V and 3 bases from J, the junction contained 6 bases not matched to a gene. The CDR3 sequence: CSVQTGQGVGNTIYF. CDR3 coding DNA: TGCAGCGTTCAAACGGGACAGGGGGTTGGAAACACCATATATTTT.

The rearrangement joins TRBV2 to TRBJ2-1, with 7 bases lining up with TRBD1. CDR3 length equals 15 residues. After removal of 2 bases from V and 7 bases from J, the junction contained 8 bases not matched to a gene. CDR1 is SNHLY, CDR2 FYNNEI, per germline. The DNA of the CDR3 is TGTGCCAGCAGTGAAAGGGACAGTTTGTGGAATGAGCAGTTCTTC. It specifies CASSERDSLWNEQFF.

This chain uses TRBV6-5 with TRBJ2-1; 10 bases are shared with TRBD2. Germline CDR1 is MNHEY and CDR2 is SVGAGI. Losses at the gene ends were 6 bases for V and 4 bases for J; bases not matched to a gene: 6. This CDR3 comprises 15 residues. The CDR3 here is CASRLLAGYYNEQFF. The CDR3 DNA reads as TGTGCCAGCAGGTTACTAGCGGGGTATTACAATGAGCAGTTCTTC.

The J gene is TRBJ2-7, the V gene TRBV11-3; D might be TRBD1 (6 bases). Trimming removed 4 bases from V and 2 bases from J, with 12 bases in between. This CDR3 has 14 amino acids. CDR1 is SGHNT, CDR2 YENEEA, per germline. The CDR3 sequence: CASSSRTEPYEQYF. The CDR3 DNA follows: TGTGCCAGCAGCTCCCGGACAGAACCCTACGAGCAGTACTTC.

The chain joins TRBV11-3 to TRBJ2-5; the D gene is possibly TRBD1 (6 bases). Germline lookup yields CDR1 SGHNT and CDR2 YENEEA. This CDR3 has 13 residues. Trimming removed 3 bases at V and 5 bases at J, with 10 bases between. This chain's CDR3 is CASSLPGEETQYF. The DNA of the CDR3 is TGTGCCAGCAGCTTGCCAGGGGAGGAGACCCAGTACTTC.

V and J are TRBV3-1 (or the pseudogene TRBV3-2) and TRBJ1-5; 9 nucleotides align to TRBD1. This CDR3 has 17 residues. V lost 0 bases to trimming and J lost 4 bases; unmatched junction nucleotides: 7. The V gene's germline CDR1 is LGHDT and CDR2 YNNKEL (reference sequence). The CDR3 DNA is TGTGCCAGCAGCCAAGAAGGAGTTGGACAGGGGAATCAGCCCCAGCATTTT. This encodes CASSQEGVGQGNQPQHF.

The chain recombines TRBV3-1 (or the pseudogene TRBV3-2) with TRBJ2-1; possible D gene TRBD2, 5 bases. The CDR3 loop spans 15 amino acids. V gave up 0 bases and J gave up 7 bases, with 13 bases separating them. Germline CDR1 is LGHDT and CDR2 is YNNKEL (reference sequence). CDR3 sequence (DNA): TGTGCCAGCAGCCAAGATTTAAGCGGAGCAAATGAGCAGTTCTTC. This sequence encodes CASSQDLSGANEQFF.

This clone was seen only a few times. The CDR3 loop reads CASSPGLASYNEQFF. DNA of the CDR3: TGTGCCAGCAGCCCCGGACTAGCGAGCTACAATGAGCAGTTCTTC. The chain joins TRBV7-9 to TRBJ2-1; 9 bases are shared with TRBD2. This CDR3 is built from 15 residues. Germline values: CDR1 SEHNR, CDR2 FQNEAQ (reference sequence). The junction had 5 bases not matched to a gene; V was cut back by 5 bases and J by 3 bases.

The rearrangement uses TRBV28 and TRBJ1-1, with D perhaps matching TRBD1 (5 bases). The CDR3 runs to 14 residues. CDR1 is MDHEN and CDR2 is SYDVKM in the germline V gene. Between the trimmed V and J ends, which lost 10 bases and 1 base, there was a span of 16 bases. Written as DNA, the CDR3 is TGTGCCACCATCGGAACGGGGGGGAACACTGAAGCTTTCTTT. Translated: CATIGTGGNTEAFF.

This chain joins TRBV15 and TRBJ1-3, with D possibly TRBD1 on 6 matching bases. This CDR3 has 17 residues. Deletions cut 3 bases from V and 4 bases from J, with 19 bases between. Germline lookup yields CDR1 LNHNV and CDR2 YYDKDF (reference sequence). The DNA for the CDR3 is TGTGCCACCAGCAGCACAAACAGGGCTCCCTGGGGAAACACCATATATTTT. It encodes CATSSTNRAPWGNTIYF.

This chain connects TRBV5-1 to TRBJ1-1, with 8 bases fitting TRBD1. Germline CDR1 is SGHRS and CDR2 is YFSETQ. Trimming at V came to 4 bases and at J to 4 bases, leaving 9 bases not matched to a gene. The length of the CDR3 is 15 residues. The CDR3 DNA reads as TGCGCCAGCAGCCCCTGGACAGGGACCGGCACTGAAGCTTTCTTT. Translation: CASSPWTGTGTEAFF.

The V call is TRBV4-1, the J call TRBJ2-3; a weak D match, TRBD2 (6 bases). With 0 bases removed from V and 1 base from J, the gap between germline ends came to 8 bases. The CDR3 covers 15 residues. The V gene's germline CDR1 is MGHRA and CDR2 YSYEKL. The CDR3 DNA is TGCGCCAGCAGCCAAGATCCGGGAGGCACAGATACGCAGTATTTT. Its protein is CASSQDPGGTDTQYF.

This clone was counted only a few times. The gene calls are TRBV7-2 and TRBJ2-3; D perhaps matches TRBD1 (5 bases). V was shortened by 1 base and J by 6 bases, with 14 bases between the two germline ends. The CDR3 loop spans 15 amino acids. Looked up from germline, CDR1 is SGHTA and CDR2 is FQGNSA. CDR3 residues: CASSLVGGAGDTQYF. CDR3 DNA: TGTGCCAGCAGCTTAGTCGGTGGGGCTGGGGATACGCAGTATTTT.

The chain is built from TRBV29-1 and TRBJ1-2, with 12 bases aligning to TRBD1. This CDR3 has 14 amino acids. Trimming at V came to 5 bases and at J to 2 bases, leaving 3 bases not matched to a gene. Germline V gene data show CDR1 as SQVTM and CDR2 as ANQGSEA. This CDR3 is CSVSGTGGNYGYTF. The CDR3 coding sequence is TGCAGCGTTTCCGGGACAGGGGGCAACTATGGCTACACCTTC.

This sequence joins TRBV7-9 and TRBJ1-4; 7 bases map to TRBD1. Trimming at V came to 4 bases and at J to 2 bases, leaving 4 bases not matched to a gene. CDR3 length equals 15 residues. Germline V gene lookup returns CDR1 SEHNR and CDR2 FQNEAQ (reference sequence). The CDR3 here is CASSSRQGTNEKLFF. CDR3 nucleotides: TGTGCCAGCAGCTCAAGACAGGGTACTAATGAAAAACTGTTTTTT.

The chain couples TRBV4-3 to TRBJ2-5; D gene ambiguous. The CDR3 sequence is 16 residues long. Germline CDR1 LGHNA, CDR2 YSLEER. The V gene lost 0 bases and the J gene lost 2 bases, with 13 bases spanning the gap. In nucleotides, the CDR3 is TGCGCCAGCAGCCAAGATCCTCTCACAACACAAGAGACCCAGTACTTC. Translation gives CASSQDPLTTQETQYF.

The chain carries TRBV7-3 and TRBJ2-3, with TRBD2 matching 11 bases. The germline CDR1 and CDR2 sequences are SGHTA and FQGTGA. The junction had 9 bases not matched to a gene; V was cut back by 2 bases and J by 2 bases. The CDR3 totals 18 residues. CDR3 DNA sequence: TGTGCCAGCAGCTTAGGGCTTACTAGCGGGGGCTACACAGATACGCAGTATTTT. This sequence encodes CASSLGLTSGGYTDTQYF.

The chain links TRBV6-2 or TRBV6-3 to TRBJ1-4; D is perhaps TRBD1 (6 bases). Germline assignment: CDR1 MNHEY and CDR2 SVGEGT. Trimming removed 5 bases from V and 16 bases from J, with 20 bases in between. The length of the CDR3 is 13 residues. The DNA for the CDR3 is TGTGCCAGCAGTCGGGACATCGTGACCAGAGGGTTTTTT. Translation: CASSRDIVTRGFF.

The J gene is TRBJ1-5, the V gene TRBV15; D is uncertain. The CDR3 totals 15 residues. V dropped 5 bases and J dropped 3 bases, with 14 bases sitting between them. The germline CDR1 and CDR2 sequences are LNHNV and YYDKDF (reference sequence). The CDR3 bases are TGTGCCACCAGCGTAGTGAACGGTATCAATCAGCCCCAGCATTTT. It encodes CATSVVNGINQPQHF.